The 13 T cell receptor beta chains below all came from one sample that was sequenced in a study of blood T cell repertoires in COVID-19. Produced via immunoSEQ multiplex PCR; TCRdb's table is partial and in-frame only. The sample gives 200,000 to 250,000 clones, more than 75% of which show up once; around a tenth is in the top ten. Sequencing was carried out using peripheral blood. The receptors come from a man aged 50 to 59 with COVID-19, enrolled during active disease.

The chain is built from TRBV12-5 and TRBJ2-5; 9 bases match TRBD1. Germline CDR1 and CDR2: LGHNT and FRNRAP. The CDR3 length is 14 residues. J was trimmed by 5 bases and V by 6 bases; bases with no gene match: 7. CDR3 loop: CASGPGTGQETQYF. The CDR3 nucleotides are TGTGCTAGTGGACCCGGGACAGGGCAGGAGACCCAGTACTTC.

This chain connects TRBV9 to TRBJ2-7; the D gene is possibly TRBD2 (6 bases). Germline assignment: CDR1 SGDLS and CDR2 YYNGEE. CDR3 length equals 16 residues. Trimming pared 0 bases from V and 3 bases from J, leaving 16 bases between. CDR3 region: CASSVGLDWLGYEQYF. The CDR3 DNA sequence: TGTGCCAGCAGCGTAGGACTAGACTGGTTAGGCTACGAGCAGTACTTC.

The V and J genes are TRBV3-1 (or the pseudogene TRBV3-2) and TRBJ2-7; 7 bases are a match to TRBD2. The CDR3 spans 14 residues. Trimming at V came to 1 base and at J to 6 bases, leaving 6 bases not matched to a gene. Per germline, CDR1 LGHDT and CDR2 YNNKEL (reference sequence). The CDR3: CASSQVERGREQYF. Here the CDR3 DNA reads TGTGCCAGCAGCCAAGTAGAGCGGGGTCGCGAGCAGTACTTC.

Note on this clone: One end of the junction varies from germline; a read error may be responsible. The V gene is TRBV2, the J gene TRBJ1-2; 8 nucleotides line up with TRBD1. This CDR3 has 14 residues. Germline CDR1 is SNHLY and CDR2 is FYNNEI. CDR3 DNA sequence: TGTGCCAGCAGAGAAGGGACAGGCGTCGATGGCTACACCTTC. It encodes CASREGTGVDGYTF.

This sequence joins TRBV27 and TRBJ1-1; no definite D call. Per the germline V gene, CDR1 is MNHEY and CDR2 is SMNVEV (reference sequence). Between the trimmed V and J ends, which lost 5 bases and 1 base, there was a span of 8 bases. The CDR3 is 13 residues long. The DNA of the CDR3 is TGTGCCAGCAGTCCCAGGCGGAACACTGAAGCTTTCTTT. Its translation is CASSPRRNTEAFF.

This rearrangement joins TRBV21-1 to TRBJ2-3; the table's D call of TRBD2 was not tested on the DNA. TRBV21-1 is listed as a pseudogene. The CDR3 has 16 residues. The CDR3 DNA follows: TGTGCCAGCAGCAAATTGTGGGCGGGAGGGCCCGATACGCAGTATTTT. Protein sequence: CASSKLWAGGPDTQYF.

A note on this clone: Other DNA sequences in this specimen translate into the identical CDR3. The chain links TRBV19 to TRBJ2-7; the match to TRBD2 covers 12 bases. The junction had 3 bases not matched to a gene; V was cut back by 5 bases and J by 4 bases. CDR3 length: 14 amino acids. CDR1 LNHDA and CDR2 SQIVND come from the germline V gene (reference sequence). The CDR3 coding sequence is TGTGCCAGTAGTCCGGGACTAGCGGGTTACGAGCAGTACTTC. Its protein product is CASSPGLAGYEQYF.

The genes are TRBV7-2 and TRBJ2-3, with TRBD2 matching over 13 bases. Germline V gene lookup returns CDR1 SGHTA and CDR2 FQGNSA. Losses at the gene ends were 5 bases for V and 4 bases for J; bases not matched to a gene: 3. The CDR3 runs to 15 residues. The CDR3 protein is CASSLGLAGSDTQYF. CDR3 DNA sequence: TGTGCCAGCAGCCTGGGACTAGCGGGATCAGATACGCAGTATTTT.

J is TRBJ1-3 and V is TRBV19; TRBD1 matches at 8 bases. With 6 bases clipped from V and 4 bases from J, the junction kept 5 bases outside the gene matches. Germline V CDR1 and CDR2: LNHDA, SQIVND (reference sequence). The CDR3 sequence is 14 residues long. CDR3 bases: TGTGCCAGTAGAAGACAGGGGTCAGGAAACACCATATATTTT. It translates to CASRRQGSGNTIYF.

This clone was recorded a few times. The chain employs TRBV5-1 and TRBJ1-4; 10 bases are a match to TRBD1. V was pared by 0 bases and J by 8 bases, with 7 bases of the junction left unmatched. Germline-derived CDR1 and CDR2 are SGHRS and YFSETQ. The CDR3 totals 16 residues. DNA of the CDR3: TGCGCCAGCAGCTTGGGCTCCGGACAGGGGGTAGAAAAACTGTTTTTT. This codes for CASSLGSGQGVEKLFF.

This clone came up a few times. The chain employs TRBV19 and TRBJ1-5; TRBD1 agrees at 10 bases. The V segment lost 6 bases and the J segment 6 bases; nucleotides outside the gene matches: 8. Looked up from germline, CDR1 is LNHDA and CDR2 is SQIVND (reference sequence). This CDR3 has 15 residues. The CDR3 DNA reads TGTGCCAGTAGCGATCCGGGACAGGGGATTCAGCCCCAGCATTTT. This codes for CASSDPGQGIQPQHF.

The genes are TRBV4-3 and TRBJ2-7, with TRBD1 matching over 12 bases. After removal of 0 bases from V and 5 bases from J, the junction contained 2 bases not matched to a gene. From germline, CDR1 is LGHNA and CDR2 YSLEER. The CDR3 has 15 residues. This CDR3 reads CASSQDGTGGNEQYF. The CDR3 DNA reads as TGCGCCAGCAGCCAAGATGGGACAGGGGGCAACGAGCAGTACTTC.

This sequence joins TRBV7-9 and TRBJ1-4; D not resolved. The CDR3 runs to 17 residues. V lost 5 bases and J lost 4, with 20 bases in between. In germline, CDR1 is SEHNR, CDR2 FQNEAQ (reference sequence). The CDR3 DNA reads TGTGCCAGCAGCCTGTTGGTGGCCGCTTATTTTAATGAAAAACTGTTTTTT. As protein: CASSLLVAAYFNEKLFF. Drawing the rest from reference TRBV7-9 and TRBJ1-4, the complete variable domain is DTGVSQNPRHKITKRGQNVTFRCDPISEHNRLYWYRQTLGQGPEFLTYFQNEAQLEKSRLLSDRFSAERPKGSFSTLEIQRTEQGDSAMYLCASSLLVAAYFNEKLFFGSGTQLSVL.